The present T cell receptor beta chain was sequenced within a study of PD-L1 blockade in urothelial cancer. The wider study: Blood underwent analysis 3 weeks (second dose) and 6 weeks after treatment began. Counts from blood samples showed a median of about 140,000 T cells.

This sample's time point: peripheral blood 6 weeks after treatment start. The method was immunoSEQ multiplex PCR; TCRdb's version includes in-frame clones alone and lacks a portion of them. The profile shows about 90,000 clones, over 65% of them singletons. Specimen: PBMCs, collected around atezolizumab (anti-PD-L1) treatment. The clonotype comes from a man between 65 and 85 years old with urothelial cancer.

This CDR3 is CASSLLRGPSYEQYF. The CDR3 nucleotides read TGTGCCAGCAGCTTATTGCGGGGTCCGTCCTACGAGCAGTACTTC. This rearrangement joins TRBV11-1 to TRBJ2-7; tentatively, D is TRBD2 (6 bases). The CDR3 extends over 15 amino acids. V lost 2 bases to trimming and J lost 1 base, with 12 bases between them. CDR1 is SGHAT and CDR2 is FQDESV in the germline V gene (reference sequence).